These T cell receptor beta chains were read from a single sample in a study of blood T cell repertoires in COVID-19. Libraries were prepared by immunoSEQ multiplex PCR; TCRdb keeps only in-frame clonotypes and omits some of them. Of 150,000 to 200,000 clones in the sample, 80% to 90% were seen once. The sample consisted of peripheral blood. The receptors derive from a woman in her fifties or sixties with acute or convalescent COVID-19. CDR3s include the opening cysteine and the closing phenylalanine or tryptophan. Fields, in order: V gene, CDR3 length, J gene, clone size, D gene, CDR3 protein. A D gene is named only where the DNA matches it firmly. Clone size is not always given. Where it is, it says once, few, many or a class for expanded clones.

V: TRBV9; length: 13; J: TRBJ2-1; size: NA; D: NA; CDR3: CASSVGANNEQFF
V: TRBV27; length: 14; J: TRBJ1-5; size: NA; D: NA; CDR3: CASSLAQVNQPQHF
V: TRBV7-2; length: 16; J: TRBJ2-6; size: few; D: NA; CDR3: CASSPSVGSGANVLTF
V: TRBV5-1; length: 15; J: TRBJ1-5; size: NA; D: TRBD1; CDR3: CASSLGAGGNQPQHF
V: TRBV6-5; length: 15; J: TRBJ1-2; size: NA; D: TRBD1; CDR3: CASSRGQGGRYGYTF
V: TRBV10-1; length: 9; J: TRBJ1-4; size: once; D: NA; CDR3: CAITPQLFF
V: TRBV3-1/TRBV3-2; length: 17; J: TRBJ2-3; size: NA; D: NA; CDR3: CASSQVSRGPSTDTQYF
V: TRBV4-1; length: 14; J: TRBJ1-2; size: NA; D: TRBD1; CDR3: CASSRTGEFYGYTF
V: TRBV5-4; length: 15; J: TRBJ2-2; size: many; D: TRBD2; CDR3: CASSSLAGDTGELFF
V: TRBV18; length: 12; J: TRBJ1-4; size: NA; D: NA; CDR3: CASSQFNEKLFF
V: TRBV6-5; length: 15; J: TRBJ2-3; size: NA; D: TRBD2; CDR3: CASRDSGGAPDTQYF
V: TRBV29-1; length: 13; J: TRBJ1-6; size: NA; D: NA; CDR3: CSVDLGGNSPLHF
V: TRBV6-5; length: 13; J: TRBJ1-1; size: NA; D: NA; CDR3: CASWAAGNTEAFF
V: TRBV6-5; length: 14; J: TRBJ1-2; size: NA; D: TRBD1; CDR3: CASSIPDRVYGYTF
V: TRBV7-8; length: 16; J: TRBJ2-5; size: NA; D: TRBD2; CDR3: CASSIPSGAGQETQYF
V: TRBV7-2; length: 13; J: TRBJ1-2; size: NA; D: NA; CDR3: CASSLTGTRGYTF
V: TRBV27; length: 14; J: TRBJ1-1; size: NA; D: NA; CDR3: CASSLTGMNTEAFF
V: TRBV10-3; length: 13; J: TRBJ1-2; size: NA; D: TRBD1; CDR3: CAISAGQVYGYTF
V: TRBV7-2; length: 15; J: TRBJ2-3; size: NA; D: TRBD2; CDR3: CASSLEAGVTLTQYF
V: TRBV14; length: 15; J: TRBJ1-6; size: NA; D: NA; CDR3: CASSQSGGGLSPLHF
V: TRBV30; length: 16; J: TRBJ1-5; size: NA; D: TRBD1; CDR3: CAWSIGTGGSNQPQHF
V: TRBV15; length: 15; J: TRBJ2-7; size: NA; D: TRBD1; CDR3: CATSRVIGGAGEQYF
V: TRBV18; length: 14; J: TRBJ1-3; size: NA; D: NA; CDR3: CASSPGNSGNTIYF
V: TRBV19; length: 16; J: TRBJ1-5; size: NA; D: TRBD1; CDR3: CASSRLQGKGNQPQHF
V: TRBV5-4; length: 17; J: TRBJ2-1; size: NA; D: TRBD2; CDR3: CASSMGGPGGSYNEQFF
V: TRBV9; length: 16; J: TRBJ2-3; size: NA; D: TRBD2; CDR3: CASSVGGLVTIDTQYF
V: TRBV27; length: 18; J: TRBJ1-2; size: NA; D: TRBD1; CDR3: CASSLWGTGTGSYYGYTF
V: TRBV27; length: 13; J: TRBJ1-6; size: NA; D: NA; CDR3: CASSTDWNSPLHF
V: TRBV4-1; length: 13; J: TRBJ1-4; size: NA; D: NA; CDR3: CASSQTVNEKLFF
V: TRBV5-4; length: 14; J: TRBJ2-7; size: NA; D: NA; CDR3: CASSWGGQGYEQYF
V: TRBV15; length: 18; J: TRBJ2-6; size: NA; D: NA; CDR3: CATSREDRKTSGANVLTF
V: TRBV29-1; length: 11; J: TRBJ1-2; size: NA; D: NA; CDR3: CSAHGGDGYTF
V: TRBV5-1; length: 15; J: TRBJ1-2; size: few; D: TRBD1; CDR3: CASSLVGTDAFGYTF
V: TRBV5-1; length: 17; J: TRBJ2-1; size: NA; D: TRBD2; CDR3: CASELGTSGGPYNEQFF
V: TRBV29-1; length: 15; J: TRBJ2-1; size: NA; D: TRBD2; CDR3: CSVDGLAGGYNEQFF
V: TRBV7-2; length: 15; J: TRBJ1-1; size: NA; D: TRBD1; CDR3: CASSTGTGLNTEAFF
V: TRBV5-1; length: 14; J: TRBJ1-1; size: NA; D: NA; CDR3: CASSETGLNTEAFF